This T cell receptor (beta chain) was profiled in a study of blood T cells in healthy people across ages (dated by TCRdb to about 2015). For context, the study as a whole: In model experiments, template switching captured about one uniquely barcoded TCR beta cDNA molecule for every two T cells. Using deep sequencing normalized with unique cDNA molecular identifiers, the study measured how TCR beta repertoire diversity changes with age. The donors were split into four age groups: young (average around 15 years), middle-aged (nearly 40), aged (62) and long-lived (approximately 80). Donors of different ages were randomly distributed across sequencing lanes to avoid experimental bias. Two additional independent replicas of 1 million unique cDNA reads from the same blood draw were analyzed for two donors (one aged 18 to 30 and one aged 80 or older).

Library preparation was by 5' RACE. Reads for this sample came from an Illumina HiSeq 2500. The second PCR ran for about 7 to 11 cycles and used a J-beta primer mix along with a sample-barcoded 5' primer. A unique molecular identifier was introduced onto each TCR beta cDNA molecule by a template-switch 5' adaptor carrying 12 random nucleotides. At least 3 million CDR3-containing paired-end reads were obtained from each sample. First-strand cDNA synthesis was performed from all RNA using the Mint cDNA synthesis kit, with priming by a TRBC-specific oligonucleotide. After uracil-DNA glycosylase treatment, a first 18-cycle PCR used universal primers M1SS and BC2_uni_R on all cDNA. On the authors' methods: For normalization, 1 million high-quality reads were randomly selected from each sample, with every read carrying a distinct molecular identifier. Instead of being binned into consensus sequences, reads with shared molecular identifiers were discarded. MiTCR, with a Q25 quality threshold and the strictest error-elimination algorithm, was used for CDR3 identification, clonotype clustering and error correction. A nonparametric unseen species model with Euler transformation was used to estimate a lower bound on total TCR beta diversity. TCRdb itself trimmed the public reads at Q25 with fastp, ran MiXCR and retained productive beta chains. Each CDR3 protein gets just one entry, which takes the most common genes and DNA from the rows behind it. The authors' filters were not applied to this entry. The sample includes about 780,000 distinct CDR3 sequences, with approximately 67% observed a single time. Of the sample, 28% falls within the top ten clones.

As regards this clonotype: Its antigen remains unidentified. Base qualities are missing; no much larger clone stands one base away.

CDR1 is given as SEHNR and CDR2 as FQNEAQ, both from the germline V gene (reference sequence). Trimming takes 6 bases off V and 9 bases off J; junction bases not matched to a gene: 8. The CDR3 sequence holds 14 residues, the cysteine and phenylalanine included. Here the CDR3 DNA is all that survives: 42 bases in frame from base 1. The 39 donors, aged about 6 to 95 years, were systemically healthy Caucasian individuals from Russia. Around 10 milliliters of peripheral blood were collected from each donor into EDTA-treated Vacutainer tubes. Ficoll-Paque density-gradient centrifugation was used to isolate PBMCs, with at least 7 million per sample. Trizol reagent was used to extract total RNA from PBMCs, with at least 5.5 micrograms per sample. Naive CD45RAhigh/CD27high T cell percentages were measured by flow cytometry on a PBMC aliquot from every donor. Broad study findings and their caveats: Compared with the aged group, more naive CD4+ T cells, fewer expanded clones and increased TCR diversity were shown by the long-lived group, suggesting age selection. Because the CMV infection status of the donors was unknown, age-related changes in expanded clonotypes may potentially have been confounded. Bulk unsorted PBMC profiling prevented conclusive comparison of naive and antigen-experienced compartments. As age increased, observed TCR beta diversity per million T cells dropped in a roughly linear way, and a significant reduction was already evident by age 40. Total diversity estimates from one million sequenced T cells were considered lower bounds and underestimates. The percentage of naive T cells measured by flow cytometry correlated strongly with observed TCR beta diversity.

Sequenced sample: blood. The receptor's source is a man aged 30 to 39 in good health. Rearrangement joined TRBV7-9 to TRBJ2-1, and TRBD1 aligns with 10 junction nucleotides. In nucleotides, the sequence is TGTGCCAGCAGGGCAGGGACAGGGGAGGGTGAGCAGTTCTTC. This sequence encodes CASRAGTGEGEQFF.